This T cell receptor beta chain was sequenced during a study of persistence of HIV-infected CD4 T cells. Study overall: Multiple blood draws of up to about 180 mL, except a couple of donors with single leukapheresis.

Sequencing used immunoSEQ version 4 in survey mode. Clones were read by immunoSEQ multiplex PCR, and TCRdb kept only the in-frame ones, dropping some. The data contain approximately 35,000 clones, around 83% of them singletons. The stimulus was an HIV-1 Gag 15-mer peptide pool, about 1.1 ug/peptide/mL. Memory cells lacking CD40L and CD69 with high CD45RO were sorted. The germline V gene has CDR1 SGHRS and CDR2 YFSETQ. CDR3 length equals 15 residues. J was trimmed by 6 bases and V by 0 bases; bases with no gene match: 7. Points on this clone: Its target is not known.

Sequences were derived from cultured CD4+ T cells from PBMCs, sampled from a patient who received antiretroviral therapy. The rearrangement uses TRBV5-1 and TRBJ1-2; 8 bases are a match to TRBD1. The source is an adult with HIV. The donor label of this sample is uncertain. This chain's CDR3 is CASSLAAGQVDGYTF. DNA for the CDR3: TGCGCCAGCAGCTTGGCGGCGGGACAGGTGGATGGCTACACCTTC.